This entry describes one TCR beta chain. Its target is unknown. This entry belongs to a study of shared clonotypes between healthy human individuals. Notes on the study in general: Shared clonotypes: about 4.6% naive CD4, 3.5% to 4% naive CD8, roughly 2.4% memory CD4, roughly 0.4% memory CD8.

Profiling relied on immunoSEQ multiplex PCR, and the TCRdb table lists in-frame clones only, not all of them. The table lists 1,500,000 or so clones, 96% of them singletons. Sequencing was carried out using naive CD4+ T cells sorted from blood. The subset here: CD45RA+ positively selected. The TCR comes from a man aged 25 to 40 in good health.

The chain's CDR3 is CASSQGSSGRSNEQFF. The CDR3 region has the DNA TGTGCCAGCAGCCAAGGGTCTAGCGGGAGGTCCAATGAGCAGTTCTTC. The gene calls are TRBV4-2 and TRBJ2-1, with TRBD2 matching 11 bases. The V and J ends lost 1 base and 6 bases, in that order; junction bases with no gene match: 5. This CDR3 has 16 amino acids. Per germline, CDR1 LGHNA and CDR2 YNFKEQ.